The present TCR beta chain was sequenced within a study of OX40 agonist ivuxolimab in advanced cancers. Study at large: Ivuxolimab, an antibody that agonizes OX40 (CD134), was administered to the patients.

CDR3 length: 12 residues. The V and J ends lost 0 bases and 7 bases respectively, with 4 bases between them. The germline V gene encodes CDR1 SGHRS and CDR2 YFSETQ. Here immunoSEQ multiplex PCR was the method, and the copy in TCRdb shows in-frame clones only, minus some. The data show roughly 62,000 clones, around 84% seen once. Here the sequenced sample was CD4+ or CD8+ T cells sorted from blood, taken in a trial of the OX40 agonist ivuxolimab. The chain employs TRBV5-1 and TRBJ2-2; D call uncertain. The source is an adult with an advanced solid tumor such as melanoma, head and neck, liver or kidney cancer. CDR3 in DNA: TGCGCCAGCAGCTTGGGGGACGGGGAGCTGTTTTTT. This translates into CASSLGDGELFF.